Following are 14 T cell receptor beta chains from one sample sequenced in a study of T cell changes during pregnancy in multiple sclerosis. Repertoires were generated with immunoSEQ multiplex PCR, while TCRdb's copy carries only in-frame clones and drops some. The sample has about 70,000 clones; about 93% are singletons. Sequences were derived from peripheral blood, sampled in the third trimester of pregnancy. These receptors were collected from a female donor in good health, enrolled as a control in a pregnancy study.

This clone was observed a handful of times. V is TRBV10-1 and J is TRBJ2-7, with a tentative D call TRBD2 (5 bases). The V gene lost 6 bases and the J gene lost 6 bases, with 27 bases spanning the gap. This CDR3 has 17 amino acids. Germline V gene data show CDR1 as WNHNN and CDR2 as SYGVQD (reference sequence). The CDR3 region is CASSIHNPGKALFEQYF. In nucleotides, the CDR3 is TGCGCCAGCAGCATCCATAACCCGGGGAAGGCTTTGTTCGAGCAGTACTTC.

The V call is TRBV5-1, the J call TRBJ2-2; 9 nucleotides line up with TRBD1. CDR3 size: 15 residues. V gave up 3 bases and J gave up 4 bases; unmatched junction bases: 4. From germline, CDR1 is SGHRS and CDR2 YFSETQ. The CDR3 sequence is CASSSGTGITGELFF. The CDR3 bases are TGCGCCAGCAGCTCGGGGACAGGGATCACCGGGGAGCTGTTTTTT. The variable domain in full, with the rest retrieved from reference TRBV5-1 and TRBJ2-2, is KAGVTQTPRYLIKTRGQQVTLSCSPISGHRSVSWYQQTPGQGLQFLFEYFSETQRNKGNFPGRFSGRQFSNSRSEMNVSTLELGDSALYLCASSSGTGITGELFFGEGSRLTVL.

V and J are TRBV5-1 and TRBJ1-1; a weak D match, TRBD1 (5 bases). This CDR3 contains 14 residues. In germline, CDR1 is SGHRS, CDR2 YFSETQ. V was clipped by 2 bases and J by 7 bases, with 15 bases between them. In nucleotides, the CDR3 is TGCGCCAGCAGCTTAACCGCAGGGAAGGGTGAAGCTTTCTTT. Translated: CASSLTAGKGEAFF.

The rearrangement uses TRBV6-6 and TRBJ2-5; tentatively, D is TRBD2 (5 bases). V was shortened by 8 bases and J by 4 bases, with 14 bases between the two germline ends. The CDR3 has 13 amino acids. CDR1 MNHNY and CDR2 SVGAGI come from the germline V gene (reference sequence). The DNA for the CDR3 is TGTGCCAGCCTCAAAACTAGAGGAGAGACCCAGTACTTC. This codes for CASLKTRGETQYF.

This rearrangement joins TRBV19 to TRBJ2-5, with a weak D call TRBD2 (5 bases). The germline gives CDR1 LNHDA, CDR2 SQIVND (reference sequence). Trimming took off 0 bases at V and 5 bases at J, with 7 bases between the two ends. The CDR3 is made up of 13 amino acids. The CDR3 coding sequence is TGTGCCAGTAGTATAGATCGCGGGGAGACCCAGTACTTC. It translates to CASSIDRGETQYF.

The genes are TRBV21-1 and TRBJ1-5; whether TRBD1, the table's D call, matches the DNA was not checked. TRBV21-1 is an annotated pseudogene. CDR3 size: 15 residues. CDR3 sequence reads: CASSRGQGPNQPQHF. CDR3 coding DNA: TGTGCCAGCAGCAGAGGACAGGGCCCAAATCAGCCCCAGCATTTT.

This rearrangement joins TRBV28 to TRBJ2-2; TRBD1 matches 10 bases. J lost 5 bases, V lost 1 base, and 10 bases had no gene match. This CDR3 has 18 amino acids. From germline, CDR1 is MDHEN and CDR2 SYDVKM. CDR3 DNA: TGTGCCAGCAGTTTATCGCACCGACAGGGGGCATGGACCGGGGAGCTGTTTTTT. Translation: CASSLSHRQGAWTGELFF.

The chain recombines TRBV9 with TRBJ2-3; 8 nucleotides align to TRBD2. With V trimmed by 1 base and J by 4 bases, 5 bases remained unmatched. This CDR3 is 15 amino acids long. Germline V CDR1 and CDR2: SGDLS, YYNGEE. The CDR3 sequence: CASSVSGRGADTQYF. In nucleotides, the CDR3 is TGTGCCAGCAGCGTATCCGGGCGGGGGGCAGATACGCAGTATTTT.

The chain carries TRBV6-5 and TRBJ2-7; 8 nucleotides match TRBD2. The germline V gene has CDR1 MNHEY and CDR2 SVGAGI. This CDR3 contains 14 residues. With V trimmed by 6 bases and J by 3 bases, 7 bases remained unmatched. CDR3 bases: TGTGCCAGCAGCCGGGGGGGGTTCGTCTACGAGCAGTACTTC. The encoded protein is CASSRGGFVYEQYF.

This rearrangement joins TRBV5-4 to TRBJ1-5; TRBD1 matches 10 bases. CDR1 is SGHNT, CDR2 YYREEE, per germline (reference sequence). The CDR3 is made up of 15 amino acids. After removal of 0 bases from V and 4 bases from J, the junction contained 1 base not matched to a gene. The CDR3 DNA reads as TGTGCCAGCAGCTTGGGGGGACAGGGGAATCAGCCCCAGCATTTT. Translating it yields CASSLGGQGNQPQHF.

The chain joins TRBV11-2 to TRBJ1-2, with TRBD1 matching over 8 bases. This CDR3 comprises 15 residues. CDR1 is SGHAT, CDR2 FQNNGV, per germline. Losses at the gene ends were 5 bases for V and 8 bases for J; bases not matched to a gene: 13. This CDR3 is CASSTPTGGIRGYTF. CDR3 in DNA: TGTGCCAGCAGCACGCCCACAGGGGGGATTAGGGGCTACACCTTC.

CDR3 sequence (DNA): TGCGCCAGCAGCCAAGGGTGGGGACAGGTCTATGAAAAACTGTTTTTT. Protein product: CASSQGWGQVYEKLFF. The chain carries TRBV4-1 and TRBJ1-4, with 8 bases matching TRBD1. J gave up 6 bases and V 1 base, and 7 bases lay outside the gene matches. Germline assignment: CDR1 MGHRA and CDR2 YSYEKL. The CDR3 has 16 residues.

The CDR3 loop reads CASTKDRGEAFF. The CDR3 region has the DNA TGTGCCAGCACCAAAGACCGGGGTGAAGCTTTCTTT. This chain links TRBV2 with TRBJ1-1; D is unresolved. Trimming removed 7 bases from V and 7 bases from J, with 13 bases in between. Germline CDR1 SNHLY, CDR2 FYNNEI. The CDR3 is made up of 12 amino acids.

The rearrangement joins TRBV5-1 to TRBJ2-7, with 9 nucleotides matching TRBD1. The trim removed 5 bases at V and 3 bases at J, leaving 6 bases unmatched. CDR3 length equals 14 residues. Per the germline V gene, CDR1 is SGHRS and CDR2 is YFSETQ. The CDR3 is CASRPRGQGYEQYF. The CDR3, as DNA: TGCGCCAGCAGGCCCCGGGGACAGGGCTACGAGCAGTACTTC.